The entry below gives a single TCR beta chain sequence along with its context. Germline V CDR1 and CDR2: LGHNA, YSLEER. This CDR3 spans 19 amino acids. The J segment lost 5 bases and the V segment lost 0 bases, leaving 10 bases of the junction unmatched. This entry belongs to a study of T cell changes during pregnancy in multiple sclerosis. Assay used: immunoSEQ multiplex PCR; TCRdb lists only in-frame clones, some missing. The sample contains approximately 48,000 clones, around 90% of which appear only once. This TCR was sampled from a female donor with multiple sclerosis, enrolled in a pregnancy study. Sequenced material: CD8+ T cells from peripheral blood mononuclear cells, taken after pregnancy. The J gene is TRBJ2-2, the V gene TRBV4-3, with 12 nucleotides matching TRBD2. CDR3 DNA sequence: TGCGCCAGCAGCCAAGATCTTCGGACTAGCGGGGCCTCAACCGGGGAGCTGTTTTTT. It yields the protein CASSQDLRTSGASTGELFF.